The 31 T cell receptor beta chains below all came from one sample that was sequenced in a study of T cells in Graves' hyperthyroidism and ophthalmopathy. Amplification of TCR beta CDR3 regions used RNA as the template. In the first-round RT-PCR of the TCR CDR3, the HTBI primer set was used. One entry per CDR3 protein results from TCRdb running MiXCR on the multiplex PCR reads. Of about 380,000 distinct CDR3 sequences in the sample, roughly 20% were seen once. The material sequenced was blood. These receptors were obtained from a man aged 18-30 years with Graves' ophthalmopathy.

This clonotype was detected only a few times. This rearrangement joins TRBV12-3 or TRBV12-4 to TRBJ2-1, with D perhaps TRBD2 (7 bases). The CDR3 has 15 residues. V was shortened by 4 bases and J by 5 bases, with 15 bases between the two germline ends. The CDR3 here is CASSSGGGANNEQFF. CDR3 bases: TGTGCCAGCAGTTCTGGTGGGGGGGCGAACAATGAGCAGTTCTTC.

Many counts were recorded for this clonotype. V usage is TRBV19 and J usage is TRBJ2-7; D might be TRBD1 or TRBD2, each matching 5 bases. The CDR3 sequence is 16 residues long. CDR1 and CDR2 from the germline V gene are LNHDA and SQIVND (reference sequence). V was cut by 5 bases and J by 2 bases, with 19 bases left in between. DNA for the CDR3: TGTGCCAGTAGTTGGGGGTCCGGACCTGACCCCTACGAGCAGTACTTC. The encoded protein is CASSWGSGPDPYEQYF.

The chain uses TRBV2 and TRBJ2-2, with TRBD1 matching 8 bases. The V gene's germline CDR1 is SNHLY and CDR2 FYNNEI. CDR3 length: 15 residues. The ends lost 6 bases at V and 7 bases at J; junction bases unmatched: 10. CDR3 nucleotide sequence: TGTGCCAGCAGCGGCGGACAGGGTTGGGGCGGGGAGCTGTTTTTT. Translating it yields CASSGGQGWGGELFF. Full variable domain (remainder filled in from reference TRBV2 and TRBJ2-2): EPEVTQTPSHQVTQMGQEVILRCVPISNHLYFYWYRQILGQKVEFLVSFYNNEISEKSEIFDDQFSVERPDGSNFTLKIRSTKLEDSAMYFCASSGGQGWGGELFFGEGSRLTVL.

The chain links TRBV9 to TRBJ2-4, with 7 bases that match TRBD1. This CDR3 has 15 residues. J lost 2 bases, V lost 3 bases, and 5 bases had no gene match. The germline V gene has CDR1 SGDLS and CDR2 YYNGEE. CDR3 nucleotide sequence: TGTGCCAGCAGCGAGACAGGGATAACCAAAAACATTCAGTACTTC. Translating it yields CASSETGITKNIQYF.

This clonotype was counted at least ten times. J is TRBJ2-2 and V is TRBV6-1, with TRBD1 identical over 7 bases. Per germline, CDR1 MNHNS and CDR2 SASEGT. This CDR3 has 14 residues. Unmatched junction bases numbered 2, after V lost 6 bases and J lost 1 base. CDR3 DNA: TGTGCCAGCAGACGGACAGGGAACACCGGGGAGCTGTTTTTT. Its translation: CASRRTGNTGELFF.

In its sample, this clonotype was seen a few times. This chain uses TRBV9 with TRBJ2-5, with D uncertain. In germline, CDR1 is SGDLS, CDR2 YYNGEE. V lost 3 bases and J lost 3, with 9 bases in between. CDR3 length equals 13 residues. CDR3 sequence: CASSERPEETQYF. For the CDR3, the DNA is TGTGCCAGCAGCGAACGACCCGAAGAGACCCAGTACTTC.

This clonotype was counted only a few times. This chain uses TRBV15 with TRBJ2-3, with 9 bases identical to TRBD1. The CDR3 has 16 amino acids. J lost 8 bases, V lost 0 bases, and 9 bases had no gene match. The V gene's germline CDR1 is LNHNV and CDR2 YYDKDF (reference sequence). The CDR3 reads CATSRDPQPGQGTQYF. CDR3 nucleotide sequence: TGTGCCACCAGCAGAGATCCTCAGCCGGGACAGGGTACGCAGTATTTT. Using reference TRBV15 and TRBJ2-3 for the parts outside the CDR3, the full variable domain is DAMVIQNPRYQVTQFGKPVTLSCSQTLNHNVMYWYQQKSSQAPKLLFHYYDKDFNNEADTPDNFQSRRPNTSFCFLDIRSPGLGDTAMYLCATSRDPQPGQGTQYFGPGTRLTVL.

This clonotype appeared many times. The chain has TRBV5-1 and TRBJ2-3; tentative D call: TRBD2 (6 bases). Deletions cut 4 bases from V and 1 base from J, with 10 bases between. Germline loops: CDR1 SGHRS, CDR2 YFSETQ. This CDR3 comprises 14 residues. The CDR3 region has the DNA TGCGCCAGCAGCCCGGGGGTCGGCACAGATACGCAGTATTTT. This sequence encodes CASSPGVGTDTQYF.

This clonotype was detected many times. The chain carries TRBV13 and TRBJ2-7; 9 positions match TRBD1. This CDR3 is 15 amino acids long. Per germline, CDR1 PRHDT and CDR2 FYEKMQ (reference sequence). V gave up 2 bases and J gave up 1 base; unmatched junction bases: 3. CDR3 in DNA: TGTGCCAGCAGCTTATGGGGGACAGGGTCCTACGAGCAGTACTTC. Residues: CASSLWGTGSYEQYF.

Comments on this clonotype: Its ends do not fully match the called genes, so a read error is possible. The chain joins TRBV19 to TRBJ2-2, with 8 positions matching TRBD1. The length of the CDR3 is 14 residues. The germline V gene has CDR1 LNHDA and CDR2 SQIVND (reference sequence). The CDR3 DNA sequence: TGTGCCACCCGGACACAGGGGGGATTCGGGGAGCTGCTTTTT. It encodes CATRTQGGFGELLF.

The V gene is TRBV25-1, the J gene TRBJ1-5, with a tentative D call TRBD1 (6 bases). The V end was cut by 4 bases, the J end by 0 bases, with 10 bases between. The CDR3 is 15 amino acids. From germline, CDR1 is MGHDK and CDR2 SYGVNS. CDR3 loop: CASSGDIDSNQPQHF. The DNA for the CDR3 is TGTGCCAGCAGTGGGGACATCGATAGCAATCAGCCCCAGCATTTT.

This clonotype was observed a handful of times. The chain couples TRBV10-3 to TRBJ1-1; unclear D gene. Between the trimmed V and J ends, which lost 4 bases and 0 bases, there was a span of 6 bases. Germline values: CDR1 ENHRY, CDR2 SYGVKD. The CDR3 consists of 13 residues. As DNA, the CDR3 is TGTGCCATCAGTGGAGGAATGAACACTGAAGCTTTCTTT. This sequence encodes CAISGGMNTEAFF.

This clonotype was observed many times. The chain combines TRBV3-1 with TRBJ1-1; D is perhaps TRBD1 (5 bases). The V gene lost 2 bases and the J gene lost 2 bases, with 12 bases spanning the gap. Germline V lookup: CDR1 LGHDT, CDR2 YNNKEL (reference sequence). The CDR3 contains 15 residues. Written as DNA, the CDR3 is TGTGCCAGCAGCCAAATCTCGTGGGGCAACACTGAAGCTTTCTTT. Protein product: CASSQISWGNTEAFF. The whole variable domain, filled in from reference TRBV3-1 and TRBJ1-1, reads DTAVSQTPKYLVTQMGNDKSIKCEQNLGHDTMYWYKQDSKKFLKIMFSYNNKELIINETVPNRFSPKSPDKAHLNLHINSLELGDSAVYFCASSQISWGNTEAFFGQGTRLTVV.

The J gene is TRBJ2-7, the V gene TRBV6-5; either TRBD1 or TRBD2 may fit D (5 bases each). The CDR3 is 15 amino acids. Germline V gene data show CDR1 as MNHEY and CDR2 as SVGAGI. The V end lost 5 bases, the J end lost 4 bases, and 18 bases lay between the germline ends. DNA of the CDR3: TGTGCCAGCAGTAACCTCCGGGGCAGGAATTACGAGCAGTACTTC. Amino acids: CASSNLRGRNYEQYF.

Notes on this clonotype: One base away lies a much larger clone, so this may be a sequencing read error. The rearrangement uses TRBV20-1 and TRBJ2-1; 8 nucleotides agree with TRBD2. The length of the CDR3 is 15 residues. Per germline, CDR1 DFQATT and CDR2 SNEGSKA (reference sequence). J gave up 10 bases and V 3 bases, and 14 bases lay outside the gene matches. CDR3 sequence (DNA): TGCAGTGCTAGGAACAGCGGGGGCCCCGGGTACGAGCAGTTCTTC. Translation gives CSARNSGGPGYEQFF.

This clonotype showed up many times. CDR3 DNA: TGTGCCAGCAGCCAACCGGGACAGGGGTACCAAGAGACCCAGTACTTC. It codes for CASSQPGQGYQETQYF. This chain joins TRBV3-1 and TRBJ2-5; 10 bases agree with TRBD1. CDR1 and CDR2 from the germline V gene are LGHDT and YNNKEL (reference sequence). The V gene end was trimmed by 2 bases and the J gene end by 0 bases; junction bases not matched to a gene: 3. The CDR3 has 16 amino acids.

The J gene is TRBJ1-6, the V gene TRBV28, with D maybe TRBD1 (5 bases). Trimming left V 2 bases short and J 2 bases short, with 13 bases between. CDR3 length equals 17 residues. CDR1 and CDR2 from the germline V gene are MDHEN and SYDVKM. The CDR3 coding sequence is TGTGCCAGCAGTTTAAGTTCAGGGTTAACCTATAATTCACCCCTCCACTTT. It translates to CASSLSSGLTYNSPLHF.

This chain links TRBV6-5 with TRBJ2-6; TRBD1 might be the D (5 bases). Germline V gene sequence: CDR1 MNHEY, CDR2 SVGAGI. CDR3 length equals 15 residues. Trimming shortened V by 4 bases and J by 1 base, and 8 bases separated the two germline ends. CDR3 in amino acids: CASSFRDSGANVLTF. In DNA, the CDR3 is TGTGCCAGCAGTTTCAGGGATTCTGGGGCCAACGTCCTGACTTTC.

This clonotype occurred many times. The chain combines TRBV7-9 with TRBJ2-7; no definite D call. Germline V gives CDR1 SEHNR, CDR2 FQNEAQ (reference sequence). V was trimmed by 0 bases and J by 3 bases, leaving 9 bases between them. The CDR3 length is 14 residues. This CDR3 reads CASSLANRIYEQYF. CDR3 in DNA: TGTGCCAGCAGCTTAGCGAATCGGATCTACGAGCAGTACTTC.

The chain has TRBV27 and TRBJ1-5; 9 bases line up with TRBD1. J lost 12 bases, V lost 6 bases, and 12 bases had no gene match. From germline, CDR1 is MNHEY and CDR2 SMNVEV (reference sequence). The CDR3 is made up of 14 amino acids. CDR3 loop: CASSDGTGPLIQHF. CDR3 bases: TGTGCCAGCAGCGACGGGACAGGGCCTTTAATCCAGCATTTT.

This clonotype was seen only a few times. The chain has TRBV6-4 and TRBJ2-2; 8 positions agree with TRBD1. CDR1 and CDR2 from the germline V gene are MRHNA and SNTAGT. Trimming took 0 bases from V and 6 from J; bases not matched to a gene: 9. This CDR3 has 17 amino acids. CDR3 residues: CASSDSIGQGSPGELFF. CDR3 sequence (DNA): TGTGCCAGCAGTGACTCGATCGGACAGGGTAGCCCCGGGGAGCTGTTTTTT.

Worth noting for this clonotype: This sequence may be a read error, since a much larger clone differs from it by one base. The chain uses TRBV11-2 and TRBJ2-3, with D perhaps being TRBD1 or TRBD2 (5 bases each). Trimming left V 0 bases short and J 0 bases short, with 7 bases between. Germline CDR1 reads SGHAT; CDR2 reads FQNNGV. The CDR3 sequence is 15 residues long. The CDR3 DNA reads TGTGCCAGCAGCTTAGAGGGACCTAGCACAGATACGCAGTATTTT. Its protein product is CASSLEGPSTDTQYF.

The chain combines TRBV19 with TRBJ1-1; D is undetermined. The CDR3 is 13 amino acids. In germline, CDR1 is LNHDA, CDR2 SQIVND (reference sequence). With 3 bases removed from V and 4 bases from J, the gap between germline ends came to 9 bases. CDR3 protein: CASSISGVTEAFF. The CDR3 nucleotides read TGTGCCAGTAGTATTTCCGGGGTCACTGAAGCTTTCTTT. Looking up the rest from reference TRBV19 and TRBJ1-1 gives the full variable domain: DGGITQSPKYLFRKEGQNVTLSCEQNLNHDAMYWYRQDPGQGLRLIYYSQIVNDFQKGDIAEGYSVSREKKESFPLTVTSAQKNPTAFYLCASSISGVTEAFFGQGTRLTVV.

In DNA form, the CDR3 reads TGTGCCAGCAGACGTACTAGCGGATCTAGCACAGATACGCAGTATTTT. Translated, it gives CASRRTSGSSTDTQYF. This sequence joins TRBV6-1 and TRBJ2-3; 8 nucleotides agree with TRBD2. This CDR3 comprises 16 residues. Per the germline V gene, CDR1 is MNHNS and CDR2 is SASEGT. Unmatched junction bases numbered 8, after V lost 6 bases and J lost 0 bases.

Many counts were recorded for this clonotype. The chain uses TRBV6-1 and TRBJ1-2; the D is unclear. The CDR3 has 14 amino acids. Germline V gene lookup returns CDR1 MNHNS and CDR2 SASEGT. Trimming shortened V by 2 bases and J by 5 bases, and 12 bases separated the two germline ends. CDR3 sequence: CASSENPREYGYTF. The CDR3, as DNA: TGTGCCAGCAGTGAAAATCCCCGGGAGTATGGCTACACCTTC.

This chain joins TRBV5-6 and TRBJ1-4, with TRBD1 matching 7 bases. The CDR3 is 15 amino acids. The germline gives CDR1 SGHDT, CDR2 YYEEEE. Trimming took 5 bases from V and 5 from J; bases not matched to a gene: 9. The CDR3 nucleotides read TGTGCCAGCAGTCCCTCGGGACAGAAGAATGAAAAACTGTTTTTT. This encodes CASSPSGQKNEKLFF.

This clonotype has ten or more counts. CDR3 nucleotide sequence: TGTGCCAGCAGCTTTGGCTATGGAGAGACCCAGTACTTC. This translates into CASSFGYGETQYF. V is TRBV11-2 and J is TRBJ2-5; D gene unclear. CDR1 and CDR2 from the germline V gene are SGHAT and FQNNGV. V was pared by 3 bases and J by 4 bases, with 9 bases between. This CDR3 contains 13 residues.

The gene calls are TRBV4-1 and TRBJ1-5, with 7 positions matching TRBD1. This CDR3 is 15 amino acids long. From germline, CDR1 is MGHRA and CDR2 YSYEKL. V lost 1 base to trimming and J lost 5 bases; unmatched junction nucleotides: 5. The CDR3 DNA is TGCGCCAGCAGCCAAGCAGACAGGGAGGATCAGCCCCAGCATTTT. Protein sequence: CASSQADREDQPQHF.

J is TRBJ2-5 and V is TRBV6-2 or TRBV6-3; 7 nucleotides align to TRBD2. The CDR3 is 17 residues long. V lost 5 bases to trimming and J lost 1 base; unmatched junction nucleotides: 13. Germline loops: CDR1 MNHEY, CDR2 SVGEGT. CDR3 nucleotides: TGTGCCAGCAGTCGGGGGGAGCGGGGCAGACTCCAAGAGACCCAGTACTTC. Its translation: CASSRGERGRLQETQYF.

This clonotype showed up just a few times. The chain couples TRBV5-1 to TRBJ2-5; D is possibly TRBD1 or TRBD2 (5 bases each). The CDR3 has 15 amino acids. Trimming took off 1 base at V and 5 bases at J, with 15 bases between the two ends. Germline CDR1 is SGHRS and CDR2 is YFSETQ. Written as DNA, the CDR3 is TGCGCCAGCAGCTTGCCAGGGACCCCTGGGGAGACCCAGTACTTC. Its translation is CASSLPGTPGETQYF.

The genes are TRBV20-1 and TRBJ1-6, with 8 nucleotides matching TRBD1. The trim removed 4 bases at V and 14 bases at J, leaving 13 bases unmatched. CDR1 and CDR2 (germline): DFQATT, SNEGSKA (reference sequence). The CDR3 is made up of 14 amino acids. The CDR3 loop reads CSATRDRTGWTLHF. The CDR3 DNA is TGCAGTGCTACCCGGGACAGGACGGGATGGACCCTCCACTTT.